The rows below give T cell receptor beta chains drawn from one sample of a study of cytomegalovirus exposure and HLA in healthy donors. The data were produced by immunoSEQ multiplex PCR, yet TCRdb's version contains in-frame clones alone and is incomplete. The sample holds approximately 100,000 clones; more than 70% are singletons and the top ten take about 2.3%. Sequenced input: PBMCs. The receptors here all came from a man between 40 and 49 years old in good health and CMV-seronegative. Each CDR3 is given with its conserved first and last residue. Fields, in order: D gene, V gene, CDR3 protein. D genes are given only for firm matches.

D: TRBD1
V: TRBV5-1
CDR3: CASSFGQGASYEQYF

D: .
V: TRBV5-8
CDR3: CASRSLTATYEQYF

D: .
V: TRBV4-2
CDR3: CASSQDVRAGELFF

D: .
V: TRBV4-2
CDR3: CASSQDRRTYGYTF

D: TRBD1
V: TRBV28
CDR3: CASTPGTASNYEQYF

D: TRBD1
V: TRBV10-2
CDR3: CASRETGRKETQYF

D: TRBD2
V: TRBV4-2
CDR3: CASSQERGGTGELFF

D: .
V: TRBV27
CDR3: CASSPTGQPQHF

D: .
V: TRBV27
CDR3: CASSLSADLTTDTQYF

D: .
V: TRBV10-2
CDR3: CASSESISVNTQYF

D: TRBD2
V: TRBV7-8
CDR3: CASSGRLAGAKNIQYF

D: .
V: TRBV5-6
CDR3: CASSSLGGAESETQYF

D: .
V: TRBV18
CDR3: CASSDAVVRDTEAFF

D: TRBD1
V: TRBV27
CDR3: CASTKTGGTDTQYF

D: TRBD1
V: TRBV28
CDR3: CASSPRTGVWDEQYF

D: .
V: TRBV2
CDR3: CASSEANRDQPQHF

D: TRBD1
V: TRBV18
CDR3: CASSPRDSEAFF

D: TRBD1
V: TRBV6-1
CDR3: CASSDFDRGVDEQYF

D: TRBD1
V: TRBV5-6
CDR3: CASSLGSGTGGSGYTF

D: TRBD2
V: TRBV5-4
CDR3: CASSGLAGVNTGELFF

D: .
V: TRBV29-1
CDR3: CSVGVDQETQYF

D: .
V: TRBV5-1
CDR3: CASSLLQDSSTDTQYF

D: .
V: TRBV6-1
CDR3: CAGTSWDIGTEAFF

D: .
V: TRBV7-6
CDR3: CASSLVQGYHQPQHF

D: .
V: TRBV7-7
CDR3: CASSPRGLRETQYF

D: TRBD2
V: TRBV11-1
CDR3: CASSLAGLAGYEQYF

D: .
V: TRBV10-3
CDR3: CAISAGSVLYGYTF

D: TRBD1
V: TRBV2
CDR3: CASKGTGPSEQYF

D: .
V: TRBV6-5
CDR3: CASSYSSGTVSTEAFF

D: .
V: TRBV20-1
CDR3: CSAEYNEQFF

D: .
V: TRBV21-1
CDR3: CASSKGPRWRVDGYTF

D: .
V: TRBV5-5
CDR3: CASSWARDEQFF

D: .
V: TRBV6-4
CDR3: CASKPEGGFGHGYTF

D: TRBD1
V: TRBV10-2
CDR3: CASSEMDRGTTEAFF

D: TRBD1
V: TRBV28
CDR3: CASSSYQQGSHYGYTF

D: .
V: TRBV4-1
CDR3: CASSQFRQSATEAFF

D: .
V: TRBV15
CDR3: CATSRDRERNYGYTF

D: TRBD1
V: TRBV7-2
CDR3: CASSYPTGATEAFF

D: .
V: TRBV4-1
CDR3: CASSQDRGKIYEQYF

D: .
V: TRBV4-1
CDR3: CASSQGTTSAYEQYF

D: TRBD2
V: TRBV2
CDR3: CASTDTGGAYEQYF

D: TRBD2
V: TRBV5-1
CDR3: CASSPSGASTDTQYF

D: .
V: TRBV2
CDR3: CASRPYRNSGANVLTF

D: .
V: TRBV7-2
CDR3: CASSLAFSPLHF

D: .
V: TRBV5-4
CDR3: CASSLDRGTAFF

D: TRBD2
V: TRBV25-1
CDR3: CASSLAGAAGFGELFF

D: .
V: TRBV5-6
CDR3: CASSKWGPTYEQYF

D: .
V: TRBV6-1
CDR3: CASSGQGPYQPQHF